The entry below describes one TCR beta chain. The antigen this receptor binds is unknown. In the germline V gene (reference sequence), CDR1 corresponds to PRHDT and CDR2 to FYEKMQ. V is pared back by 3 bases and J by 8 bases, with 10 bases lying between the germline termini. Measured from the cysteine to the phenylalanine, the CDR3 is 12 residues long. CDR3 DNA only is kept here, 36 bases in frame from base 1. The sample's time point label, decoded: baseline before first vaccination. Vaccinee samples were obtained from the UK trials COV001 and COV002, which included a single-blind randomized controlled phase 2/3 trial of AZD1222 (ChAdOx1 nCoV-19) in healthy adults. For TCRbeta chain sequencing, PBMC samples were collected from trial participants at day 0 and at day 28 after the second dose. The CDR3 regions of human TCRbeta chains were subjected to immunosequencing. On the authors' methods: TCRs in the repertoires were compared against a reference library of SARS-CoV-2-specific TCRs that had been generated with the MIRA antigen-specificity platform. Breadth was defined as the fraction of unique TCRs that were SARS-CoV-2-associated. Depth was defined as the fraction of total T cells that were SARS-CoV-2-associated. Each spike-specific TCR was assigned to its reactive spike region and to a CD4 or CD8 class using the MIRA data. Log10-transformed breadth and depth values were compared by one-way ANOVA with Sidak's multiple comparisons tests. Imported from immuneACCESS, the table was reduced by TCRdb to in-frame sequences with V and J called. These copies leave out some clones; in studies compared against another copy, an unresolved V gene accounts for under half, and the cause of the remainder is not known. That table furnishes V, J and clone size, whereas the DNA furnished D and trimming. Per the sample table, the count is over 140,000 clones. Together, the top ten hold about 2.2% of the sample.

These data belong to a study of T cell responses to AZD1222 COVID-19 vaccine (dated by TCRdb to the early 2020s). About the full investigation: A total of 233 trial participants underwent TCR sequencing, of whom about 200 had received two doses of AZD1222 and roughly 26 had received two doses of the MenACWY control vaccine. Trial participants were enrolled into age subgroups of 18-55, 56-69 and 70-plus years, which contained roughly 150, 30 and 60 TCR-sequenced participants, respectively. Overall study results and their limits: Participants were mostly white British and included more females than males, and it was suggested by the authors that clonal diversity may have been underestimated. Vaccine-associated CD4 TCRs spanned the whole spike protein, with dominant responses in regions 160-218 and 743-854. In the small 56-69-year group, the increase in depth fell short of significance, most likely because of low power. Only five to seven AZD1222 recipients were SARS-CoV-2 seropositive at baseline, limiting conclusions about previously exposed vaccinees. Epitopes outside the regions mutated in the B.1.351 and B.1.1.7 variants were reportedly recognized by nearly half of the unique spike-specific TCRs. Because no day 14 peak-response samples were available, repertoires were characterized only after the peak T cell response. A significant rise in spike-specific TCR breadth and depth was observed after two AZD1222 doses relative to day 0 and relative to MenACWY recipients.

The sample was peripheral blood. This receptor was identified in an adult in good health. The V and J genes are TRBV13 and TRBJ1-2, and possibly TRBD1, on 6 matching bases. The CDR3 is CASSFHRDGYTF. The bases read TGTGCCAGCAGCTTCCACAGGGACGGCTACACCTTC.